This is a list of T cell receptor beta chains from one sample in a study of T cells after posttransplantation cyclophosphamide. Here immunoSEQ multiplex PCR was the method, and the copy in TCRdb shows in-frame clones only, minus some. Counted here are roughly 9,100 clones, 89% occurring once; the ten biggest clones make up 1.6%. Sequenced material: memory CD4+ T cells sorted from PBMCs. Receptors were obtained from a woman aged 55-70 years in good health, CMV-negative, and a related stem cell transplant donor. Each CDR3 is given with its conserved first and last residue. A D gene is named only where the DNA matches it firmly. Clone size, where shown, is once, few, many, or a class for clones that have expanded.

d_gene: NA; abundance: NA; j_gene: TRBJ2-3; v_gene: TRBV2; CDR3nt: TGTGCCAGCAGTGAAGTTGGGGCGACAGATACGCAGTATTTT; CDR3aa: CASSEVGATDTQYF
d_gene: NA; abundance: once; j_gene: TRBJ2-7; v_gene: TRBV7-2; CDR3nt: TGTGCCAGCAGCTTAGAACTTTCCTTCGAGCAGTACTTC; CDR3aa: CASSLELSFEQYF
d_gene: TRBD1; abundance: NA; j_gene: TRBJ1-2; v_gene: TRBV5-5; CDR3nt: TGTGCCAGCAGCGGGACAGGCGGAAGGCTTTATGGCTACACCTTC; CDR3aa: CASSGTGGRLYGYTF
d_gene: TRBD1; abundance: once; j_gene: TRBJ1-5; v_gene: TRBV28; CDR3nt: TGTGCCAGCAGCCCTTCTCCGGGACAGCGACGGCAGCCCCAGCATTTT; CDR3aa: CASSPSPGQRRQPQHF
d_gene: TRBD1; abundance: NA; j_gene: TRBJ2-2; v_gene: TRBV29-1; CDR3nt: TGCAGCGCCAAGGGACAGGGGAGGTCCGGGGAGCTGTTTTTT; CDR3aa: CSAKGQGRSGELFF
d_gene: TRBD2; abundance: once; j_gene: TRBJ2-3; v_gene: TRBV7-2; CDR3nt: TGTGCCAGCAGCAGGGGGGCGGGGGGAACAGATACGCAGTATTTT; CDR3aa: CASSRGAGGTDTQYF
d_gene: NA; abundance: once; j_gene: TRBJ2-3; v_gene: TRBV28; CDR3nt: TGTGCCAGCAGTTTAACTTGGACTCCAGATACGCAGTATTTT; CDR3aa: CASSLTWTPDTQYF
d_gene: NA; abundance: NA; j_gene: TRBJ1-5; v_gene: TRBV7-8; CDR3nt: TGTGCCAGCAGCTTAGCAGCCGGGGGGTTTCAGGGTCAGCCCCAGCATTTT; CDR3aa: CASSLAAGGFQGQPQHF
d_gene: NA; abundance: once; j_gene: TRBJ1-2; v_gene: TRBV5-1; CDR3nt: TGCGCCAGCAGCCCTAGGACAGACTTCACGACTGGCTACACCTTC; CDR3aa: CASSPRTDFTTGYTF
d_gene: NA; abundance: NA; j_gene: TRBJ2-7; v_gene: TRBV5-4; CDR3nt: TGTGCCAGCAGCTTGGAAACAGACGAGCAGTACTTC; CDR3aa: CASSLETDEQYF
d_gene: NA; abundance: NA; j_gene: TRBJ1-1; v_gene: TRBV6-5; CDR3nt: TGTGCCAGCAGTTATGGGGGGGTCGCTGAAGCTTTCTTT; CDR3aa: CASSYGGVAEAFF
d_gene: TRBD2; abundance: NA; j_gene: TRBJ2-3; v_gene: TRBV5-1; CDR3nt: TGCGCCAGCACCATTAGCGGGAGAATCACAGATACGCAGTATTTT; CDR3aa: CASTISGRITDTQYF
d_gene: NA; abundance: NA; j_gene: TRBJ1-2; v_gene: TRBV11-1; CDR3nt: TGTGCCAGCAGCTTAGAAGGGTCAGGGAGGACCTACTATGGCTACACCTTC; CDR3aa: CASSLEGSGRTYYGYTF
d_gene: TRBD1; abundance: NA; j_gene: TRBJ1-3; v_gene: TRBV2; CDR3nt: TGTGCCAGCACCCCAATGCCCGGGACAGGGGGAAACACCATATATTTT; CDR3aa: CASTPMPGTGGNTIYF
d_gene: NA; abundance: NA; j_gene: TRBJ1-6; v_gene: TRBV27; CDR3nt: TGTGCCAGCAGTTCCGGACAGAGCGGATCACCCCTCCACTTT; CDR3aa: CASSSGQSGSPLHF
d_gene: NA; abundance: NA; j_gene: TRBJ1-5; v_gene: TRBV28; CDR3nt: TGTGCCAGCACGCCCCCGGGACAAGGATATGATAGCAATCAGCCCCAGCATTTT; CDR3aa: CASTPPGQGYDSNQPQHF
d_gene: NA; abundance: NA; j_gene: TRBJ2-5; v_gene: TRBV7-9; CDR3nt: TGTGCCAGCAGCTTAAGAACGGGAGTCCAAGAGACCCAGTACTTC; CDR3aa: CASSLRTGVQETQYF
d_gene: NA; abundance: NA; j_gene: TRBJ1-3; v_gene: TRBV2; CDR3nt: TGTGCCAGCAGACCTGACAGGACTGGAAACACCATATATTTT; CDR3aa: CASRPDRTGNTIYF
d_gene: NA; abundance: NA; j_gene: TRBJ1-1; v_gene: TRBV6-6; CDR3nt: TGTGCCAGCAGTTACTATAGGGCAGGGCACACTGAAGCTTTCTTT; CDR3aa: CASSYYRAGHTEAFF
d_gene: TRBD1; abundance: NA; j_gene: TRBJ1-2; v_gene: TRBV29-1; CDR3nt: TGCAGCGTTGGGGGACAGGGGTACGGCTACACCTTC; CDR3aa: CSVGGQGYGYTF
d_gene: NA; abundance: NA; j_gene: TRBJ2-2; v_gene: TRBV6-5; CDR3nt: TGTGCCAGCGCGGTGAACACCGGGGAGCTGTTTTTT; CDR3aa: CASAVNTGELFF
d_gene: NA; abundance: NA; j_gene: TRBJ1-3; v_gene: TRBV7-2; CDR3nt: TGTGCCAGCAGCTTCGGGTTCCCTGGAAACACCATATATTTT; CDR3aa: CASSFGFPGNTIYF
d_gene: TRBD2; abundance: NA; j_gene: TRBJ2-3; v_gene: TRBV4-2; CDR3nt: TGTGCCAGCAGCCAAGACCCCCAGGGAGGACTAGCGGGGGACACAGATACGCAGTATTTT; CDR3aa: CASSQDPQGGLAGDTDTQYF
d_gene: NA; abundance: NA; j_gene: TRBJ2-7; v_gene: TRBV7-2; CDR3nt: TGTGCCAGCAGCTTAGGGGGACACTACTCCTACGAGCAGTACTTC; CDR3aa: CASSLGGHYSYEQYF
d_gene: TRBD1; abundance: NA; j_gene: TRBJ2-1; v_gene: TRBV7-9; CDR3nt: TGTGCCAGCACCTTTAGAGCGGGCGGGGGACAGGGGACCTACAATGAGCAGTTCTTC; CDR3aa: CASTFRAGGGQGTYNEQFF
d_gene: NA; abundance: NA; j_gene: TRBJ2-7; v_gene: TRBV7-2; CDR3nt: TGTGCCAGCAGCTTACGAGCCTTCTACGAGCAGTACTTC; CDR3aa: CASSLRAFYEQYF
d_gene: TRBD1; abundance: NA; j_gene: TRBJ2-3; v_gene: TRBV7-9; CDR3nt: TGTGCCAGCAGCCGGACAGGGTGGGAAGATACGCAGTATTTT; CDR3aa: CASSRTGWEDTQYF